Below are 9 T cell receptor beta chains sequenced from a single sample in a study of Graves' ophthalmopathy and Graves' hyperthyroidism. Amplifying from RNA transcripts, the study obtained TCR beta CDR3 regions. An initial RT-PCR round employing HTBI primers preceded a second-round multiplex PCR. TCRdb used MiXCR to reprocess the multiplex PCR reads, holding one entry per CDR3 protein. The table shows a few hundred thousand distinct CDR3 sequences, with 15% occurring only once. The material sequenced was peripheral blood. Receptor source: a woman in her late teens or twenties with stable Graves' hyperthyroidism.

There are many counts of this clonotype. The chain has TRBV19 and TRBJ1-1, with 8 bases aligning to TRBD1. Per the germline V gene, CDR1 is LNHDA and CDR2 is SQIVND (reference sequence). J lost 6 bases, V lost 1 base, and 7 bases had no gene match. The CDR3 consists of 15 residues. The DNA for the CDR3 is TGTGCCAGTAGTATAGGGTACAGGGGGGAGGCTGAAGCTTTCTTT. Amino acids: CASSIGYRGEAEAFF.

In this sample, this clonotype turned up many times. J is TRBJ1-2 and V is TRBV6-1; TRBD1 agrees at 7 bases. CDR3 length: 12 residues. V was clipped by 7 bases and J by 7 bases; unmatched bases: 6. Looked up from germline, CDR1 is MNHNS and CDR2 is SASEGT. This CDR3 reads CASIDRVGGYTF. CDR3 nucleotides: TGTGCCAGCATCGACAGGGTGGGTGGCTACACCTTC.

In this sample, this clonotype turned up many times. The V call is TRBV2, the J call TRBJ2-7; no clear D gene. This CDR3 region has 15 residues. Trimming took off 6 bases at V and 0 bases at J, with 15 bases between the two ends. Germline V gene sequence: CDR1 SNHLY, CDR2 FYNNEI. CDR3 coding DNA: TGTGCCAGCAGACTCACTCGGACCCTCTCCTACGAGCAGTACTTC. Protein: CASRLTRTLSYEQYF.

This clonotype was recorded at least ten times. The CDR3 bases are TGTGCCAGCAGTTTGCGGGACGTCACCTATCAGCCCCAGCATTTT. It specifies CASSLRDVTYQPQHF. This chain links TRBV12-3 or TRBV12-4 with TRBJ1-5; possible D gene TRBD1, 5 bases. The CDR3 extends over 15 amino acids. Trimming shortened V by 3 bases and J by 5 bases, and 14 bases separated the two germline ends.

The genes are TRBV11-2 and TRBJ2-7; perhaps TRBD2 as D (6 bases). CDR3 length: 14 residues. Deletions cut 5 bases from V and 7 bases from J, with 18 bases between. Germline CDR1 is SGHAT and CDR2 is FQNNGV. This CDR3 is CASSPVGGVGEQYF. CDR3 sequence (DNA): TGTGCCAGCAGCCCCGTCGGCGGGGTTGGAGAGCAGTACTTC. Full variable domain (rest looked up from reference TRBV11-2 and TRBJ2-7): EAGVAQSPRYKIIEKRQSVAFWCNPISGHATLYWYQQILGQGPKLLIQFQNNGVVDDSQLPKDRFSAERLKGVDSTLKIQPAKLEDSAVYLCASSPVGGVGEQYFGPGTRLTVT.

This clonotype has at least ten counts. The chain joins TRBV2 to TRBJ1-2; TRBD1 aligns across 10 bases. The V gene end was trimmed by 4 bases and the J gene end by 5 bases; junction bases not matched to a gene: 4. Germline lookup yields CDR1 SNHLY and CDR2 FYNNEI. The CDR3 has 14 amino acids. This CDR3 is CASSAGQGMYGYTF. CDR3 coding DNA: TGTGCCAGCAGTGCGGGACAGGGGATGTATGGCTACACCTTC.

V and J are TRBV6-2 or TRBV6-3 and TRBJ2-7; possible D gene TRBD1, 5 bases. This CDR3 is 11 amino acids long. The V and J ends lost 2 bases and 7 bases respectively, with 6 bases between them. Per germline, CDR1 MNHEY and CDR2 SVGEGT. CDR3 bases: TGTGCCAGCAGTTACGGGGCTGAGCAGTACTTC. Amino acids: CASSYGAEQYF.

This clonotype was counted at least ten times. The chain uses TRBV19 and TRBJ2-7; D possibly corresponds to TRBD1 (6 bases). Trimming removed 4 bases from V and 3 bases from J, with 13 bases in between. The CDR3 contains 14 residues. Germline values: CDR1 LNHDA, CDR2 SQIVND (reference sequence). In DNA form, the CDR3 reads TGTGCCAGTAGTAACAGGGTGCAAGTCTACGAGCAGTACTTC. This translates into CASSNRVQVYEQYF.

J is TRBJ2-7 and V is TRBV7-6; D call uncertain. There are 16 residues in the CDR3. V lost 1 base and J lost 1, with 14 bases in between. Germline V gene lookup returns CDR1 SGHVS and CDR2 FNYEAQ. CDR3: CASSLVGGSASYEQYF. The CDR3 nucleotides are TGTGCCAGCAGCTTAGTCGGCGGCTCAGCATCCTACGAGCAGTACTTC.